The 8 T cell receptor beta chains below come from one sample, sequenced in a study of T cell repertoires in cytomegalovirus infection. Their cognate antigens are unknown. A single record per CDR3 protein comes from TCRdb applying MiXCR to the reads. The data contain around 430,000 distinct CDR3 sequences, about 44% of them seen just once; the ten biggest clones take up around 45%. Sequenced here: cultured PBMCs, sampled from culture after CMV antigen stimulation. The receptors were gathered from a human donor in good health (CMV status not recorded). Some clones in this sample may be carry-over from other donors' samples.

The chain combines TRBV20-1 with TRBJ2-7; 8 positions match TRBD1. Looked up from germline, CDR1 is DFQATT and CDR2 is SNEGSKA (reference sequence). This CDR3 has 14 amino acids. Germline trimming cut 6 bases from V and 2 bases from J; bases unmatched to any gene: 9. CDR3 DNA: TGCAGTGCAAGGCCCCGACAGGGGCCCTACGAGCAGTACTTC. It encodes CSARPRQGPYEQYF.

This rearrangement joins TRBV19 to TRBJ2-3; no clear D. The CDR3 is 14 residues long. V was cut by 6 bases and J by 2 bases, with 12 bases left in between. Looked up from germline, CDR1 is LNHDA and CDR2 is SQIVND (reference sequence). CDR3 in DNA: TGTGCCAGTAGCGCCGGGCCGTACACAGATACGCAGTATTTT. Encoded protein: CASSAGPYTDTQYF.

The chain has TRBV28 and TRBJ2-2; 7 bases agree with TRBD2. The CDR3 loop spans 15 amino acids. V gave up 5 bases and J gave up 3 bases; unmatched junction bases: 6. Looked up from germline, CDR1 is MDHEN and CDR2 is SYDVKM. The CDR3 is CASSTTSPHTGELFF. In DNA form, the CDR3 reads TGTGCCAGCAGTACGACTAGCCCCCACACCGGGGAGCTGTTTTTT. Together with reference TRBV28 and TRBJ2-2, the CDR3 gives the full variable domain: DVKVTQSSRYLVKRTGEKVFLECVQDMDHENMFWYRQDPGLGLRLIYFSYDVKMKEKGDIPEGYSVSREKKERFSLILESASTNQTSMYLCASSTTSPHTGELFFGEGSRLTVL.

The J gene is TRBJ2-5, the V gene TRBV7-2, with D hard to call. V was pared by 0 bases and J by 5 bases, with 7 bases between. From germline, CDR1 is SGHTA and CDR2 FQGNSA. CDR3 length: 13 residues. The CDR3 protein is CASSLATFETQYF. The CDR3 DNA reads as TGTGCCAGCAGCTTAGCGACATTCGAGACCCAGTACTTC. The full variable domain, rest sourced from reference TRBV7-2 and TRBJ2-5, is GAGVSQSPSNKVTEKGKDVELRCDPISGHTALYWYRQSLGQGLEFLIYFQGNSAPDKSGLPSDRFSAERTGGSVSTLTIQRTQQEDSAVYLCASSLATFETQYFGPGTRLLVL.

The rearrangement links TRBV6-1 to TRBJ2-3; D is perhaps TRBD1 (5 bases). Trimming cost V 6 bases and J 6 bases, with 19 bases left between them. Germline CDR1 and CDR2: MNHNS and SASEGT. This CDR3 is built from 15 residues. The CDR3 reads CASRSERGGTDTQYF. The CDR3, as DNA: TGTGCCAGCAGGTCTGAAAGGGGCGGAACGGATACGCAGTATTTT.

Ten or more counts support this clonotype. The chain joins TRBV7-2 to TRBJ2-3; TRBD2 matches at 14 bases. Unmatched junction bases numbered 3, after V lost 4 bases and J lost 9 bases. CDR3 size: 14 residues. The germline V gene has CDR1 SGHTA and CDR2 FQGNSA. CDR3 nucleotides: TGTGCCAGCAGCTCTGGGACTAGCGGGGGAACGCAGTATTTT. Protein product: CASSSGTSGGTQYF.

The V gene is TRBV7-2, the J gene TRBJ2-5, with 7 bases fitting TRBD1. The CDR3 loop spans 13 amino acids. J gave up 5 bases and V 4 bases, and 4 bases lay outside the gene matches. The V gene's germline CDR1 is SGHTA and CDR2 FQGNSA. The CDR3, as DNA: TGTGCCAGCAGCTCCAACAGGGGTGAGACCCAGTACTTC. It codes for CASSSNRGETQYF.

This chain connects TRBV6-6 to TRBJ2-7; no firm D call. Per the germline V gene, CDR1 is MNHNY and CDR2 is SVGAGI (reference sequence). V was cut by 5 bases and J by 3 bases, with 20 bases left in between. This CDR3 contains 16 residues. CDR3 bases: TGTGCCAGCAGTGACTTCCTTAGACTTTCCTACTACGAGCAGTACTTC. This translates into CASSDFLRLSYYEQYF.